These 30 T cell receptor beta chains were all obtained from the same sample, sequenced in a study of blood T cell repertoires in COVID-19 (dated by TCRdb to the early 2020s). To prepare the library, the immunoSEQ multiplex PCR assay was applied. TCRdb limited this immuneACCESS table to in-frame rearrangements with V and J called. A share of clones is missing; checked studies link under half to unresolved V genes, and the rest is unexplained. Within this sample are about 180,000 clones, with almost 85% of them counted one time only. The top ten hold less than 15% of the sample. Sequences were obtained from peripheral blood. The receptors derive from a young man with active or convalescent COVID-19.

This clone was found once. This chain joins TRBV6-1 and TRBJ1-2, with TRBD1 as a possible D gene (5 bases). The germline V gene has CDR1 MNHNS and CDR2 SASEGT. CDR3 length: 14 amino acids. Deletions cut 1 base from V and 4 bases from J, with 10 bases between. CDR3 sequence (DNA): TGTGCCAGCAGTGAAGTCAGGGCTATCTATGGCTACACCTTC. Its translation: CASSEVRAIYGYTF.

This rearrangement joins TRBV27 to TRBJ1-5, with 7 bases matching TRBD1. CDR3 length: 16 residues. Looked up from germline, CDR1 is MNHEY and CDR2 is SMNVEV (reference sequence). Unmatched junction bases numbered 5, after V lost 3 bases and J lost 0 bases. CDR3 bases: TGTGCCAGCAGTTTGCGGACAGGAAATAGCAATCAGCCCCAGCATTTT. This sequence encodes CASSLRTGNSNQPQHF.

The J gene is TRBJ2-1, the V gene TRBV5-1, with 13 bases lining up with TRBD2. CDR3 length: 15 residues. V lost 4 bases, J lost 10 bases, and 8 bases stayed unmatched. From germline, CDR1 is SGHRS and CDR2 YFSETQ. The CDR3 region is CASSLGTSGIKEQFF. CDR3 nucleotides: TGCGCCAGCAGCCTCGGGACTAGCGGGATAAAAGAGCAGTTCTTC. The full variable domain, in which reference TRBV5-1 and TRBJ2-1 provide the parts outside the CDR3, is KAGVTQTPRYLIKTRGQQVTLSCSPISGHRSVSWYQQTPGQGLQFLFEYFSETQRNKGNFPGRFSGRQFSNSRSEMNVSTLELGDSALYLCASSLGTSGIKEQFFGPGTRLTVL.

The chain couples TRBV30 to TRBJ1-4; D is perhaps TRBD1 (5 bases). V lost 7 bases and J lost 5, with 14 bases in between. There are 13 residues in the CDR3. CDR1 is GTSNPN, CDR2 SVGIG, per germline (reference sequence). CDR3 in DNA: TGTGCCTTCAGGGAGGCTGGCAATGAAAAACTGTTTTTT. As protein: CAFREAGNEKLFF.

The chain is built from TRBV6-2 or TRBV6-3 and TRBJ2-7, with 7 bases identical to TRBD1. CDR1 MNHEY and CDR2 SVGEGT come from the germline V gene. The V gene end was trimmed by 2 bases and the J gene end by 2 bases; junction bases not matched to a gene: 9. The CDR3 is 16 residues long. The CDR3 DNA follows: TGTGCCAGCAGTTACCCGAGACAGGGAACCACCTACGAGCAGTACTTC. Amino acids: CASSYPRQGTTYEQYF.

V usage is TRBV14 and J usage is TRBJ1-3; the D is unclear. The length of the CDR3 is 14 residues. V lost 7 bases to trimming and J lost 0 bases, with 10 bases between them. CDR1 is SGHDN and CDR2 is FVKESK in the germline V gene. The CDR3 DNA reads as TGTGCCAGCAAGCCGCATCTCTCTGGAAACACCATATATTTT. Protein: CASKPHLSGNTIYF.

Only one count was recorded for this clone. The genes are TRBV18 and TRBJ2-3; D unclear. CDR1 KGHSH and CDR2 LQKENI come from the germline V gene. With 6 bases removed from V and 0 bases from J, the gap between germline ends came to 10 bases. The CDR3 covers 14 residues. The CDR3 reads CASSNSISTDTQYF. The DNA for the CDR3 is TGTGCCAGCTCGAACTCTATTAGCACAGATACGCAGTATTTT.

J is TRBJ1-5 and V is TRBV6-1; 7 nucleotides match TRBD1. This CDR3 is built from 15 residues. J gave up 2 bases and V 6 bases, and 7 bases lay outside the gene matches. Germline-derived CDR1 and CDR2 are MNHNS and SASEGT. The CDR3 DNA sequence: TGTGCCAGCAGCCGGGACAGTATTGGCAATCAGCCCCAGCATTTT. Protein: CASSRDSIGNQPQHF.

The chain employs TRBV7-9 and TRBJ1-2; the D is unclear. V lost 2 bases and J lost 7, with 26 bases in between. This CDR3 has 18 amino acids. CDR1 and CDR2 (germline): SEHNR, FQNEAQ (reference sequence). The chain's CDR3 is CASSLRETGVLSDAGYTF. The CDR3 nucleotides read TGTGCCAGCAGCTTAAGGGAGACTGGGGTTCTATCTGATGCTGGCTACACCTTC.

The rearrangement uses TRBV5-4 and TRBJ1-1, with 8 bases aligning to TRBD1. The CDR3 extends over 16 amino acids. The germline gives CDR1 SGHNT, CDR2 YYREEE (reference sequence). V lost 4 bases, J lost 0 bases, and 8 bases stayed unmatched. The CDR3 loop reads CASSVGTGDLNTEAFF. The CDR3 bases are TGTGCCAGCAGCGTAGGGACAGGAGATTTGAACACTGAAGCTTTCTTT.

The V and J genes are TRBV7-2 and TRBJ2-3; 13 nucleotides match TRBD2. Germline CDR1 SGHTA, CDR2 FQGNSA. Trimming took 4 bases from V and 9 from J; bases not matched to a gene: 13. The CDR3 totals 17 residues. Here the CDR3 reads CASSSSTSGGSGVTQYF. The CDR3 nucleotides are TGTGCCAGCAGCTCCTCGACTAGCGGGGGGAGTGGAGTAACGCAGTATTTT. Variable domain in full (rest from reference TRBV7-2 and TRBJ2-3): GAGVSQSPSNKVTEKGKDVELRCDPISGHTALYWYRQSLGQGLEFLIYFQGNSAPDKSGLPSDRFSAERTGGSVSTLTIQRTQQEDSAVYLCASSSSTSGGSGVTQYFGPGTRLTVL.

This rearrangement joins TRBV19 to TRBJ1-5; D is unresolved. V dropped 4 bases and J dropped 1 base, with 17 bases sitting between them. The CDR3 spans 17 residues. The germline CDR1 and CDR2 sequences are LNHDA and SQIVND (reference sequence). The CDR3, as DNA: TGTGCCAGTAGTACCCCCGGTTCCGCCGTGAGCAATCAGCCCCAGCATTTT. It is translated as CASSTPGSAVSNQPQHF.

This chain uses TRBV7-2 with TRBJ2-5, with D tentatively TRBD1 (6 bases). The CDR3 is 13 amino acids. The V gene lost 1 base and the J gene lost 7 bases, with 10 bases spanning the gap. Germline CDR1 reads SGHTA; CDR2 reads FQGNSA. The CDR3 nucleotides read TGTGCCAGCAGCTTAGGGACAGAGGGGACCCAGTACTTC. Amino acids: CASSLGTEGTQYF.

This clone occurred a few times. The V and J genes are TRBV6-2 or TRBV6-3 and TRBJ1-1; D not resolved. V was clipped by 6 bases and J by 5 bases, with 10 bases between them. Germline V gene data show CDR1 as MNHEY and CDR2 as SVGEGT. This CDR3 is 12 amino acids long. CDR3 bases: TGTGCCAGCAGACCTGGGAGGACTGAAGCTTTCTTT. This sequence encodes CASRPGRTEAFF.

This chain links TRBV5-1 with TRBJ2-3; D may be TRBD1 (5 bases). V was clipped by 0 bases and J by 0 bases, with 8 bases between them. This CDR3 is 15 amino acids long. Germline CDR1 is SGHRS and CDR2 is YFSETQ. CDR3 sequence reads: CASSLDRTSTDTQYF. The CDR3 nucleotides read TGCGCCAGCAGCTTGGACAGGACCAGCACAGATACGCAGTATTTT. Full variable domain (missing parts from reference TRBV5-1 and TRBJ2-3): KAGVTQTPRYLIKTRGQQVTLSCSPISGHRSVSWYQQTPGQGLQFLFEYFSETQRNKGNFPGRFSGRQFSNSRSEMNVSTLELGDSALYLCASSLDRTSTDTQYFGPGTRLTVL.

The rearrangement uses TRBV2 and TRBJ1-1; maybe TRBD1 (5 bases). The V gene lost 6 bases and the J gene lost 0 bases, with 8 bases spanning the gap. This CDR3 has 13 amino acids. Germline-derived CDR1 and CDR2 are SNHLY and FYNNEI. The CDR3 nucleotides read TGTGCCAGCAGCCAGGGAATGAACACTGAAGCTTTCTTT. This gives the protein CASSQGMNTEAFF.

The chain uses TRBV29-1 and TRBJ2-3; 7 positions agree with TRBD1. The CDR3 loop spans 15 amino acids. J lost 2 bases, V lost 6 bases, and 11 bases had no gene match. Germline CDR1 SQVTM, CDR2 ANQGSEA. This CDR3 reads CSVSWTGRITDTQYF. CDR3 DNA sequence: TGCAGCGTCTCCTGGACAGGTCGGATCACAGATACGCAGTATTTT.

The chain recombines TRBV4-2 with TRBJ2-3; TRBD2 agrees at 10 bases. Germline CDR1 is LGHNA and CDR2 is YNFKEQ. The trim removed 0 bases at V and 5 bases at J, leaving 5 bases unmatched. The CDR3 sequence is 16 residues long. The CDR3 region is CASSQEERGGVDTQYF. Written as DNA, the CDR3 is TGTGCCAGCAGCCAAGAGGAGCGGGGGGGCGTAGATACGCAGTATTTT.

The gene calls are TRBV7-9 and TRBJ2-7; 7 nucleotides match TRBD2. The ends lost 2 bases at V and 6 bases at J; junction bases unmatched: 4. The germline V gene has CDR1 SEHNR and CDR2 FQNEAQ (reference sequence). The CDR3 contains 13 residues. The CDR3 DNA reads TGTGCCAGCAGCTTAATCAGGGAGGGCGAGCAGTACTTC. Translated, it gives CASSLIREGEQYF.

This chain links TRBV5-1 with TRBJ1-1, with 7 bases fitting TRBD1. This CDR3 region has 14 residues. Unmatched junction bases numbered 6, after V lost 5 bases and J lost 2 bases. Germline loops: CDR1 SGHRS, CDR2 YFSETQ. DNA for the CDR3: TGCGCCAGCAGTAGGCGACAGGGAAACACTGAAGCTTTCTTT. Its protein is CASSRRQGNTEAFF.

The chain has TRBV27 and TRBJ1-1; possible D gene TRBD1, 6 bases. Trimming stripped 6 bases from V and 5 bases from J, with 13 bases between. CDR3 size: 13 residues. The germline gives CDR1 MNHEY, CDR2 SMNVEV (reference sequence). DNA for the CDR3: TGTGCCAGCAGGGTAAACAGGGAAACTGAAGCTTTCTTT. This encodes CASRVNRETEAFF.

The V gene is TRBV2, the J gene TRBJ2-7; TRBD2 aligns across 12 bases. Germline lookup yields CDR1 SNHLY and CDR2 FYNNEI. The length of the CDR3 is 15 residues. V lost 6 bases and J lost 6; bases outside the gene matches: 9. Written as DNA, the CDR3 is TGTGCCAGCAGCGGACAGGGACTAGCGGGCGGCGAGCAGTACTTC. Its translation: CASSGQGLAGGEQYF.

The chain recombines TRBV11-2 with TRBJ1-2; 7 nucleotides align to TRBD1. Germline-derived CDR1 and CDR2 are SGHAT and FQNNGV. The CDR3 is 14 residues long. The ends lost 4 bases at V and 4 bases at J; junction bases unmatched: 6. CDR3 region: CASSSTGFGYGYTF. The CDR3 nucleotides read TGTGCCAGCAGCTCGACAGGGTTCGGCTATGGCTACACCTTC. Combining the CDR3 with reference TRBV11-2 and TRBJ1-2 gives the whole variable domain EAGVAQSPRYKIIEKRQSVAFWCNPISGHATLYWYQQILGQGPKLLIQFQNNGVVDDSQLPKDRFSAERLKGVDSTLKIQPAKLEDSAVYLCASSSTGFGYGYTFGSGTRLTVV.

The chain uses TRBV4-1 and TRBJ1-1; possible D gene TRBD1, 6 bases. The CDR3 extends over 12 amino acids. V shed 6 bases and J shed 5 bases, with 10 bases lying between them. Germline assignment: CDR1 MGHRA and CDR2 YSYEKL. The CDR3 DNA sequence: TGCGCCAGCAGGTCAGGGGTGACTGAAGCTTTCTTT. This codes for CASRSGVTEAFF.

The chain combines TRBV2 with TRBJ1-3; no clear D gene. Germline V gene data show CDR1 as SNHLY and CDR2 as FYNNEI. The CDR3 consists of 15 residues. The V end lost 3 bases, the J end lost 4 bases, and 13 bases lay between the germline ends. In DNA, the CDR3 is TGTGCCAGCAGTGATACACGGGTTGCGGGAAACACCATATATTTT. Protein: CASSDTRVAGNTIYF.

This chain joins TRBV6-5 and TRBJ2-7; tentatively, D is TRBD1 (6 bases). Germline V CDR1 and CDR2: MNHEY, SVGAGI. V was shortened by 5 bases and J by 2 bases, with 13 bases between the two germline ends. The CDR3 runs 14 residues. The CDR3 region is CASSPSGTTYEQYF. The CDR3 DNA sequence: TGTGCCAGCAGTCCTTCCGGGACAACCTACGAGCAGTACTTC.

V is TRBV7-3 and J is TRBJ2-3; 10 nucleotides agree with TRBD2. Germline lookup yields CDR1 SGHTA and CDR2 FQGTGA. CDR3 length: 15 amino acids. V was pared by 4 bases and J by 1 base, with 2 bases of the junction left unmatched. The CDR3 DNA reads as TGTGCCAGCAGCTACGGACTAGCGGGCACAGATACGCAGTATTTT. Translation: CASSYGLAGTDTQYF. Using reference TRBV7-3 and TRBJ2-3 for the parts outside the CDR3, the full variable domain is GAGVSQTPSNKVTEKGKYVELRCDPISGHTALYWYRQSLGQGPEFLIYFQGTGAADDSGLPNDRFFAVRPEGSVSTLKIQRTERGDSAVYLCASSYGLAGTDTQYFGPGTRLTVL.

This CDR3 is CAMGQQNQPQHF. CDR3 sequence (DNA): TGTGCCATGGGACAGCAGAATCAGCCCCAGCATTTT. The chain links TRBV10-3 to TRBJ1-5; 7 bases match TRBD1. In germline, CDR1 is ENHRY, CDR2 SYGVKD. V lost 9 bases, J lost 4 bases, and 3 bases stayed unmatched. The CDR3 is made up of 12 amino acids.

This CDR3 is CASSKAKGLGTEAFF. The CDR3 coding sequence is TGTGCCAGCAGCAAAGCAAAGGGGCTGGGCACTGAAGCTTTCTTT. The chain recombines TRBV21-1 with TRBJ1-1; no DNA check was done on the table's D call, TRBD1. TRBV21-1 is classified as a pseudogene. This CDR3 is 15 amino acids long.

The sample holds one count of this clone. One junction end disagrees with the germline gene, perhaps due to a read error. The chain recombines TRBV27 with TRBJ1-5, with D possibly being TRBD1 (6 bases). This CDR3 region has 13 residues. Per germline, CDR1 MNHEY and CDR2 SMNVEV (reference sequence). The CDR3 bases are TGTGCCAGCAGGCCTACACTAACAGGGCCCCCGCATTTT. Protein product: CASRPTLTGPPHF.